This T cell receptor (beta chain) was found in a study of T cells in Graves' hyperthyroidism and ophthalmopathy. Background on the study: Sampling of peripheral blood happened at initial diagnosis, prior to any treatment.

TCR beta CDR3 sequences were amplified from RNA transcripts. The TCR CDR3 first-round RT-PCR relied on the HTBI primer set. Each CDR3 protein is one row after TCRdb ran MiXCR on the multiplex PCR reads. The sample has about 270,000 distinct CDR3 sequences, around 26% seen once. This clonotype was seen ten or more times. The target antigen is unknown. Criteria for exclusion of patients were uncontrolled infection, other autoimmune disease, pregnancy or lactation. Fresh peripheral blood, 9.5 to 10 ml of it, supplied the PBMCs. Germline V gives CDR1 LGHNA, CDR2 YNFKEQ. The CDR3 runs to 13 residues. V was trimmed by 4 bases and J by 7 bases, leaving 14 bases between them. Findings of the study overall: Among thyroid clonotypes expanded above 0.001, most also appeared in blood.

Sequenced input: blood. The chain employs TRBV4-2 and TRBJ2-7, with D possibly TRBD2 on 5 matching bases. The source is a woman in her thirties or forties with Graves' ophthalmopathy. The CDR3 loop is CASSPGEGGEQYF. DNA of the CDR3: TGTGCCAGCAGCCCCGGGGAAGGTGGGGAGCAGTACTTC.